These 8 T cell receptor beta chains were sequenced from one sample in a study of T cells in localized non-small cell lung cancer (dated by TCRdb to the early 2020s). The method was the immunoSEQ multiplex PCR assay. TCRdb stores this immuneACCESS table with in-frame sequences only. Part of the clones is absent; in the studies checked, under half of the shortfall reflects unresolved V genes, and no reason is known for the rest. The sample includes about 61,000 clones, with roughly 89% observed a single time. The ten largest make up roughly a fifth of the sample. Source: peripheral blood, taken before any cancer treatment. The receptors come from a man between 40 and 70 years old with stage I squamous cell lung carcinoma.

The chain links TRBV19 to TRBJ2-4, with 12 bases identical to TRBD2. Germline loops: CDR1 LNHDA, CDR2 SQIVND (reference sequence). This CDR3 is 19 amino acids long. Losses at the gene ends were 5 bases for V and 6 bases for J; bases not matched to a gene: 17. The CDR3 spells CASSHRTSGVTPKVNIQYF. DNA for the CDR3: TGTGCCAGTAGTCACCGGACTAGCGGGGTTACTCCAAAGGTAAACATTCAGTACTTC.

The chain uses TRBV14 and TRBJ1-5; D remains unclear. This CDR3 region has 13 residues. Germline loops: CDR1 SGHDN, CDR2 FVKESK. Deletions cut 4 bases from V and 4 bases from J, with 8 bases between. CDR3 amino acids: CASSLDPNQPQHF. The CDR3 DNA follows: TGTGCCAGCAGCCTTGACCCGAATCAGCCCCAGCATTTT.

The J gene is TRBJ2-7, the V gene TRBV19; either TRBD1 or TRBD2 may supply D (5 bases each). V lost 6 bases and J lost 0, with 27 bases in between. The CDR3 sequence is 19 residues long. Germline V gene lookup returns CDR1 LNHDA and CDR2 SQIVND (reference sequence). This CDR3 reads CASSHTRQQGATSSYEQYF. CDR3 nucleotide sequence: TGTGCCAGTAGCCACACGAGACAGCAAGGAGCTACTAGCTCCTACGAGCAGTACTTC. Full variable domain (rest looked up from reference TRBV19 and TRBJ2-7): DGGITQSPKYLFRKEGQNVTLSCEQNLNHDAMYWYRQDPGQGLRLIYYSQIVNDFQKGDIAEGYSVSREKKESFPLTVTSAQKNPTAFYLCASSHTRQQGATSSYEQYFGPGTRLTVT.

V is TRBV28 and J is TRBJ2-1, with a weak D call TRBD2 (6 bases). The CDR3 contains 15 residues. The germline V gene has CDR1 MDHEN and CDR2 SYDVKM. Between the trimmed V and J ends, which lost 6 bases and 2 bases, there was a span of 14 bases. The CDR3 coding sequence is TGTGCCAGCAGGTCCCTGGGACTCCCCTACAATGAGCAGTTCTTC. Translated: CASRSLGLPYNEQFF.

By sample fraction, this clone is large (0.1 to 1%). V usage is TRBV4-3 and J usage is TRBJ1-1, with 7 bases fitting TRBD1. CDR1 is LGHNA, CDR2 YSLEER, per germline. There are 15 residues in the CDR3. V shed 4 bases and J 0 bases; nucleotides not matched to a gene: 5. The DNA for the CDR3 is TGCGCCAGCAGCCCCGACAGGGCCCTGAACACTGAAGCTTTCTTT. It is translated as CASSPDRALNTEAFF.

J is TRBJ1-4 and V is TRBV5-6; D ambiguous. The CDR3 sequence is 13 residues long. CDR1 and CDR2 (germline): SGHDT, YYEEEE. V shed 2 bases and J shed 8 bases, with 10 bases lying between them. This CDR3 is CASSFSRAEKLFF. The CDR3 DNA reads TGTGCCAGCAGCTTCAGCCGAGCGGAAAAACTGTTTTTT.

The gene calls are TRBV29-1 and TRBJ1-1; D possibly corresponds to TRBD1 (5 bases). Germline CDR1 and CDR2: SQVTM and ANQGSEA. The CDR3 loop spans 13 amino acids. V lost 2 bases and J 3 bases, leaving 10 bases between the germline ends. The CDR3 spells CSVERQLDTEAFF. Written as DNA, the CDR3 is TGCAGCGTTGAACGACAGTTGGACACTGAAGCTTTCTTT.

The chain joins TRBV14 to TRBJ2-3; TRBD2 aligns across 10 bases. V shed 4 bases and J 6 bases; nucleotides not matched to a gene: 4. The CDR3 consists of 14 residues. Germline V gives CDR1 SGHDN, CDR2 FVKESK. The CDR3 DNA sequence: TGTGCCAGCAGCCTCGGGACTAGCGCGGATACGCAGTATTTT. It encodes CASSLGTSADTQYF.